This T cell receptor (beta chain) was identified in a study of control samples from healthy donors and cancer patients. TCRdb's table, derived via immunoSEQ multiplex PCR, lists solely in-frame clones and lacks some. The sample includes roughly 76,000 clones, over 85% of them seen just once. This sequence originates from a woman aged 40 to 55 with lung cancer. The specimen was PBMCs.

The CDR3, as DNA: TGTGCCAGCAGCTCCTGGACTACTAACACCGGGGAGCTGTTTTTT. It codes for CASSSWTTNTGELFF. This chain links TRBV7-2 with TRBJ2-2, with a weak D call TRBD2 (6 bases). Germline values: CDR1 SGHTA, CDR2 FQGNSA. This CDR3 region has 15 residues. V lost 4 bases and J 2 bases, leaving 11 bases between the germline ends.